This paragraph reports one TCR beta chain. The antigen is undetermined. Genomic DNA of each subset was evenly split across several immunoSEQ plates. Clones were sequenced by immunoSEQ multiplex PCR, and TCRdb holds only the in-frame ones, with some missing. The profile shows approximately 1.9 million clones, around 95% of them singletons. The ends lost 4 bases at V and 9 bases at J; junction bases unmatched: 6. The CDR3 is 13 amino acids. Germline-derived CDR1 and CDR2 are SGDLS and YYNGEE. This entry belongs to a study of shared clonotypes between healthy human individuals. Overall study findings and caveats: Around 5% of naive CD4 clonotypes were shared across several donors. Sample collection involved blood only; tissue repertoires are likely different.

CD45RO-negative, CCR7-selected cells formed the naive CD8 fraction, which excluded terminally differentiated effector memory CD45RA+ cells. This TCR came from a man aged 18 to 35 in good health. Some clones in this sample may be carry-over from other donors' samples. Material for sequencing was naive CD8+ T cells from PBMCs. The chain uses TRBV9 and TRBJ2-1; 8 nucleotides agree with TRBD2. Here the CDR3 DNA reads TGTGCCAGCAGCCCGGGGGGGAAAGGTGAGCAGTTCTTC. This encodes CASSPGGKGEQFF.